A selection of T cell receptor beta chains follows, all from one sample in a study of blood T cell repertoires in COVID-19. Assay used: immunoSEQ multiplex PCR; TCRdb lists only in-frame clones, some missing. The data contain 300,000 or so clones, approximately 87% of them singletons. Specimen: peripheral blood. These receptor sequences come from a woman aged 50 to 60 who had recovered from COVID-19. CDR3s include the opening cysteine and the closing phenylalanine or tryptophan. A D gene is named only where the DNA matches it firmly. Only some rows state a clone size, as once, few, many or a class for expanded clones.

size,V,J,D,DNA,CDR3
.,TRBV6-6,TRBJ1-5,TRBD1,TGTGCCAGCAGTCCTGCCGGGACAGCCCCTAGCAATCAGCCCCAGCATTTT,CASSPAGTAPSNQPQHF
.,TRBV30,TRBJ2-6,.,TGTGCTTGGCAGGGATTAAGCTCTGGGGCCAACGTCCTGACTTTC,CAWQGLSSGANVLTF
.,TRBV9,TRBJ1-1,TRBD1,TGTGCCAGCAGCGTACAGGGACAGATGAACACTGAAGCTTTCTTT,CASSVQGQMNTEAFF
.,TRBV24-1,TRBJ2-1,TRBD2,TGTGCCACCAGTGACCCGACTAGCGCCTCCTACAATGAGCAGTTCTTC,CATSDPTSASYNEQFF
.,TRBV3-1/TRBV3-2,TRBJ1-2,.,TGTGCCAGCAGCCAAGTCGATAGGGAGAGTGGCTACACCTTC,CASSQVDRESGYTF
.,TRBV5-1,TRBJ2-7,.,TGCGCCAGCAGCTTGGATAACGTAGCAAGAGGCTACGAGCAGTACTTC,CASSLDNVARGYEQYF
.,TRBV19,TRBJ2-1,TRBD1,TGTGCCAGTAGTGTTCTTTTCCGACAGGGAGAGTTCTTC,CASSVLFRQGEFF
.,TRBV20-1,TRBJ2-1,.,TGCAGTGCAAGCCTAGTGTATGAGCAGTTCTTC,CSASLVYEQFF
.,TRBV7-2,TRBJ2-3,TRBD2,TGTGCCAGCAGCTCGCTAGCGGGAGGAGATACGCAGTATTTT,CASSSLAGGDTQYF
.,TRBV9,TRBJ2-7,TRBD2,TGTGCCAGCAGCGCGGGGACTAGCTCCTACGAGCAGTACTTC,CASSAGTSSYEQYF
once,TRBV5-1,TRBJ2-7,.,TGCGCCAGCAGCTTGGCCCTCCCAGGGGACATCTACGAGCAGTACTTC,CASSLALPGDIYEQYF
.,TRBV9,TRBJ2-7,TRBD1,TGTGCCAGCAGCGTAGAGTTGACAGGGCGCGAGCAGTACTTC,CASSVELTGREQYF
.,TRBV6-5,TRBJ1-5,TRBD1,TGTGCCAGCAGCAAGGACAGGGCTAATCAGCCCCAGCATTTT,CASSKDRANQPQHF
many,TRBV5-5,TRBJ1-2,TRBD1,TGTGCCAGCAGCTTATTACAGGGGAACTATGGCTACACCTTC,CASSLLQGNYGYTF
.,TRBV20-1,TRBJ1-5,TRBD1,TGCAGTGCTACCAGGGGGGAGCCCCAGCATTTT,CSATRGEPQHF
.,TRBV19,TRBJ2-1,.,TGTGCCAGTAGTTTGACTAGTTCCAATGAGCAGTTCTTC,CASSLTSSNEQFF
.,TRBV9,TRBJ2-7,.,TGTGCCAGCAGCGTGGGCGAAACCTACGAGCAGTACTTC,CASSVGETYEQYF
.,TRBV5-6,TRBJ1-5,.,TGTGCCAGCAGCCAAGCGGCCGCGGGGCAGCCCCAGCATTTT,CASSQAAAGQPQHF
.,TRBV7-2,TRBJ1-6,.,TGTGCCAGCAGCTTAGCTCAGGGGTTATTAAATTCACCCCTCCACTTT,CASSLAQGLLNSPLHF
.,TRBV4-3,TRBJ2-3,TRBD2,TGCGCCAGCAGCCCCCGATGGAGCGGGAGTGGCGCAGATACGCAGTATTTT,CASSPRWSGSGADTQYF
once,TRBV11-2,TRBJ2-4,TRBD1,TGTGCCAGCAGACCGGGACAGGGGGCGCGAGCCAAAAACATTCAGTACTTC,CASRPGQGARAKNIQYF
.,TRBV6-5,TRBJ2-5,TRBD2,TGTGCCAGCAGTTACCTGACCGGGGGGGCTATGGAGACCCAGTACTTC,CASSYLTGGAMETQYF
.,TRBV14,TRBJ2-2,TRBD1,TGTGCCAGCAGCCAAGAGGGACAGGGGGGACGTCCCGGGGAGCTGTTTTTT,CASSQEGQGGRPGELFF
.,TRBV10-1,TRBJ2-3,TRBD2,TGCGCCAGCGGACTAGCGGGGGCGGGTGCGCAGTATTTT,CASGLAGAGAQYF
once,TRBV19,TRBJ1-1,.,TGTGCCAGTAGGGGGACAATAAACACTGAAGCTTTCTTT,CASRGTINTEAFF
.,TRBV28,TRBJ2-7,.,TGTGCCAGCAACCCCATACAGGAATCCTACGAGCAGTACTTC,CASNPIQESYEQYF
.,TRBV9,TRBJ2-1,TRBD2,TGTGCCAGCAGCGTAGGGGGAGGGAAGGATGAGCAGTTCTTC,CASSVGGGKDEQFF
.,TRBV19,TRBJ2-7,TRBD1,TGTGCCAGTAGTGAACAGGGGCGAAACTACGAGCAGTACTTC,CASSEQGRNYEQYF
.,TRBV30,TRBJ1-4,TRBD1,TGTGCCTGGGATACCGGGACAGGGGGCGAAAAACTGTTTTTT,CAWDTGTGGEKLFF
.,TRBV30,TRBJ2-7,.,TGTGCCTGGAGTGGGAGGGGATACTACGAGCAGTACTTC,CAWSGRGYYEQYF
.,TRBV28,TRBJ1-6,TRBD1,TGTGCCAGCAGGGGAGGACAGGGATACTCACCCCTCCACTTT,CASRGGQGYSPLHF
.,TRBV28,TRBJ1-3,TRBD1,TGTGCCAGCAGTCCCACAGGGGGAATAGCTGGAAACACCATATATTTT,CASSPTGGIAGNTIYF
.,TRBV4-3,TRBJ1-4,TRBD1,TGCGCCAGCAGCCGGGGCACAGGGGCAAATGAAAAACTGTTTTTT,CASSRGTGANEKLFF
.,TRBV6-5,TRBJ2-1,TRBD2,TGTGCCAGCACCAAGACTAGCGGGAGAATCGATGAGCAGTTCTTC,CASTKTSGRIDEQFF
.,TRBV4-2,TRBJ1-3,TRBD1,TGTGCCAGCAGCCAGAGGGACAGGGCGGGGGGAAACACCATATATTTT,CASSQRDRAGGNTIYF
.,TRBV27,TRBJ1-1,.,TGTGCCAGCAGTTTGAGTCAAACGAACACTGAAGCTTTCTTT,CASSLSQTNTEAFF
few,TRBV27,TRBJ2-2,TRBD1,TGTGCCAGCAGTTCCGCGGACAGGGGAAACACCGGGGAGCTGTTTTTT,CASSSADRGNTGELFF
.,TRBV18,TRBJ2-7,TRBD2,TGTGCCAGCTCACTTAACTCCCCACTAGCGTACCACGAGCAGTACTTC,CASSLNSPLAYHEQYF
medium-sized,TRBV6-5,TRBJ1-3,.,TGTGCCAGCAGTTACAGCGGTCCCGGAAACACCATATATTTT,CASSYSGPGNTIYF
.,TRBV6-5,TRBJ2-7,.,TGTGCCAGCAGTTACGAAGCGCCACCAAGCGTTTACGAGCAGTACTTC,CASSYEAPPSVYEQYF
.,TRBV5-6,TRBJ1-4,TRBD1,TGTGCCAGCACGTACAGGGGGATAGGGGAAAAACTGTTTTTT,CASTYRGIGEKLFF
once,TRBV29-1,TRBJ1-1,.,TGCAGCGTTATACCGGGACACATGAACACTGAAGCTTTCTTT,CSVIPGHMNTEAFF
.,TRBV25-1,TRBJ1-4,.,TGTGCCAGCAGTCGGTCGACAGCTGTTAATGAAAAACTGTTTTTT,CASSRSTAVNEKLFF
.,TRBV4-1,TRBJ2-2,TRBD2,TGCGCCAGCAGCCAAGAGCTCGTAACTAGCGGTAACACCGGGGAGCTGTTTTTT,CASSQELVTSGNTGELFF
.,TRBV7-2,TRBJ2-7,.,TGTGCCAGCAGCAAACGGGAAGGGCCCTACGAGCAGTACTTC,CASSKREGPYEQYF
.,TRBV19,TRBJ1-1,TRBD1,TGTGCCAGTAATGACAGGGGAGGCACTGAAGCTTTCTTT,CASNDRGGTEAFF
.,TRBV12-3/TRBV12-4,TRBJ1-1,TRBD1,TGTGCCAGCAGTCGACAGGGAGGCCCTGACGCTTTCTTT,CASSRQGGPDAFF
.,TRBV3-1/TRBV3-2,TRBJ1-1,.,TGTGCCAGCAGGCCGACAGAACTGAACACTGAAGCTTTCTTT,CASRPTELNTEAFF
.,TRBV6-5,TRBJ1-3,.,TGTGCCAGCAGGATGCAGGGGAACTCTGGAAACACCATATATTTT,CASRMQGNSGNTIYF
.,TRBV15,TRBJ1-4,.,TGTGCCACCAGCAGAGATCTTACAACTAATGAAAAACTGTTTTTT,CATSRDLTTNEKLFF
.,TRBV11-2,TRBJ1-4,TRBD1,TGTGCCAGCAGCCCAGGGACAGGGGGCCCTGAAAAACTGTTTTTT,CASSPGTGGPEKLFF
.,TRBV28,TRBJ1-2,.,TGTGCCAGCAGGACATGGGAGAACTATGGCTACACCTTC,CASRTWENYGYTF
.,TRBV7-9,TRBJ2-7,.,TGTGCCAGCAGTCCCCATAGGAGCGAGCAGTACTTC,CASSPHRSEQYF
once,TRBV6-5,TRBJ1-1,.,TGTGCCAGCAGTTACTCGTCGACAGCAGTACACGTTGCTTTCTTT,CASSYSSTAVHVAFF
.,TRBV28,TRBJ2-1,.,TGTGCCAGCAGTCCCACCCGGGGCGCGGGATATGAGCAGTTCTTC,CASSPTRGAGYEQFF
.,TRBV30,TRBJ1-5,.,TGTGCCTGGAGTCCGATAGACGGGAGCAATCAGCCCCAGCATTTT,CAWSPIDGSNQPQHF
once,TRBV11-2,TRBJ2-7,TRBD2,TGTGCCAGCAGCTTAAGGGTTAGCGGGGGCCCCAGCTACGAGCAGTACTTC,CASSLRVSGGPSYEQYF
few,TRBV6-5,TRBJ2-5,.,TGTGCCAGCAGGGAGGGGCGTTCGCTAGAGACCCAGTACTTC,CASREGRSLETQYF
.,TRBV7-2,TRBJ2-2,.,TGTGCCAGCAGCTTAGAGGGAGCCAGCACCGGGGAGCTGTTTTTT,CASSLEGASTGELFF
.,TRBV4-3,TRBJ1-2,TRBD1,TGCGCCAGCAGCCAAGAGTTGGTGGGACAGGGTAATGGCTACACCTTC,CASSQELVGQGNGYTF